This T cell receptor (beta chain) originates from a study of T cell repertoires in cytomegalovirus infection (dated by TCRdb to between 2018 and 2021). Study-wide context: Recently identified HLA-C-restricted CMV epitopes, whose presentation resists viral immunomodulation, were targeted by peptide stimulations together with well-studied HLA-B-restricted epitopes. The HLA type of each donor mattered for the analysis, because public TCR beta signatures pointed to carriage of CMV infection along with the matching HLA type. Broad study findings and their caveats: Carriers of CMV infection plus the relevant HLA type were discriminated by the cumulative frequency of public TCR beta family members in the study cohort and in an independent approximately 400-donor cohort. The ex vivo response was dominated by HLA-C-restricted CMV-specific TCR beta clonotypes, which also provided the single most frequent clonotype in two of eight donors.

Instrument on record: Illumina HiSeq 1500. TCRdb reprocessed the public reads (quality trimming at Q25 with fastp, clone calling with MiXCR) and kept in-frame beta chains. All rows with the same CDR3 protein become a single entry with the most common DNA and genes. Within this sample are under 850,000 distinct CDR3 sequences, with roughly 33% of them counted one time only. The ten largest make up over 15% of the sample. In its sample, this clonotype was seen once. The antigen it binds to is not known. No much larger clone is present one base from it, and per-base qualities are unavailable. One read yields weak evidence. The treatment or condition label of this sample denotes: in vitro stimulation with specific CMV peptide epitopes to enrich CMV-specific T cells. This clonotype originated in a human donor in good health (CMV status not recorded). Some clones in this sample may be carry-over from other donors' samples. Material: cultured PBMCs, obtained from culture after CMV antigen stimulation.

The nucleotide sequence is TGTGCCAGCAGTTCGGGGTTCGAAGCTTTCTTT. Its protein product is CASSSGFEAFF. In this chain, TRBV28 is recombined with TRBJ1-1; no D segment can be confidently identified. Trimming costs V 4 bases and J 8 bases, and their ends lie 8 bases apart. Inclusive of the bounding cysteine and phenylalanine, the CDR3 is 11 residues long. The kept DNA is CDR3 alone, 33 bases in frame from the first base. The germline V gene yields MDHEN for CDR1 and SYDVKM for CDR2.